These T cell receptor beta chains were read from a single sample in a study of CD8+CD57+ T cells in acquired aplastic anemia. TCRdb analysed the reads with MiXCR anew, one entry per CDR3 protein. The sample lists some 180,000 distinct CDR3 sequences; approximately 46% were seen once. Sequenced sample: sorted CD4+, CD8+, or CD8+CD57+ T cells (not recorded which) from PBMCs. The receptors originated from a human donor in good health. Each CDR3 is given with its conserved first and last residue. Expanded clones get a size class; other rows say once, few or many, or leave the size out.

length,V,size,CDR3
18,TRBV11-1,once,CASSYPSSWTGLPYEQYF
16,TRBV27,few,CANRDSTYPANYGYTF
15,TRBV19,NA,CASSISHRGNTEAFF
14,TRBV19,NA,CASSGMAASYEQYF
10,TRBV29-1,NA,CSVDGTQAFF
16,TRBV19,many,CASSIPGIGSKNIQYF
14,TRBV30,NA,CAWSVRDRNYGYTF
12,TRBV7-8,NA,CASSPNSDGYTF
17,TRBV7-8,NA,CASSHPRGGSWTDTQYF
14,TRBV2,NA,CASKGLAGYNEQFF
15,TRBV2,many,CASSAGPRRNEKLFF
14,TRBV18,NA,CASSISVDSYEQYF
15,TRBV7-2,NA,CASSPPTTGGAKAFF
15,TRBV15,NA,CATSSLGVSNQPQYF
11,TRBV20-1,NA,CSARKGDEQYF
15,TRBV27,NA,CASSPRLTTNEKLFF
13,TRBV11-2,NA,CASLGLEGGEQFF
15,TRBV5-6,NA,CASSPLQGLNAEAFF
12,TRBV7-8,once,CASSGRRETQYF
13,TRBV4-3,few,CASSQDLAYGYTF
16,TRBV10-2,once,CASSESGGGWADTQYF
13,TRBV7-2,NA,CASSLARTDRQYF
10,TRBV7-9,NA,CASSSDTQYF
15,TRBV20-1,many,CSARTSGRGFGTQYF
15,TRBV20-1,NA,CSAREPTGSSYEQYF
16,TRBV7-9,many,CASSPGALAVAGELFF
16,TRBV20-1,many,CSASPGLAAPHNEQFF
21,TRBV11-2,many,CASSLDLWKGQGNRGTGELFF
15,TRBV18,NA,CASSPRQTPMEKLFF
13,TRBV9,many,CASSVTQYNEQFF
15,TRBV6-1,NA,CASRKQGTSGNTIYF
13,TRBV20-1,NA,CSARGQENYEQYF
15,TRBV15,NA,CATSRLTGFRHEQYF